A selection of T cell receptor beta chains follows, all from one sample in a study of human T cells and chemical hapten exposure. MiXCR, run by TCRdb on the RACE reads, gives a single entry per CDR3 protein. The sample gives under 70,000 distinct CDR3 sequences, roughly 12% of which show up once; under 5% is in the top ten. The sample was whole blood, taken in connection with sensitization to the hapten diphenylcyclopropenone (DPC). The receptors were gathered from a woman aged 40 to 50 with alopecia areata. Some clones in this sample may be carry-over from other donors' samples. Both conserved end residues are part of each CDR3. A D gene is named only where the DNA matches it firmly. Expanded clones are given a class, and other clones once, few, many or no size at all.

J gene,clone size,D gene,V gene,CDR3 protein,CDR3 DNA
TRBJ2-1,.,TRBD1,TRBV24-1,CATSDPGTGFEQFF,TGTGCCACCAGTGATCCCGGGACAGGGTTTGAGCAGTTCTTC
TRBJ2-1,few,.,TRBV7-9,CASSLGTYNEQFF,TGTGCCAGCAGCTTAGGGACTTACAATGAGCAGTTCTTC
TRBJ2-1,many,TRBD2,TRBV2,CASSRSEVGGVEQFF,TGTGCCAGCAGCCGAAGCGAGGTGGGGGGGGTTGAGCAGTTCTTC
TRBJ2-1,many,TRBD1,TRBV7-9,CASSLGQGVFF,TGTGCCAGCAGCTTAGGCCAGGGGGTATTCTTC
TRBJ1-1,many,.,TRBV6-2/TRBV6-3,CASSYGRIMNTEAFF,TGTGCCAGCAGTTACGGACGGATCATGAACACTGAAGCTTTCTTT
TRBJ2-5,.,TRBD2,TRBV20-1,CSARDQAGGDQETQYF,TGCAGTGCTAGAGACCAAGCGGGAGGGGACCAAGAGACCCAGTACTTC
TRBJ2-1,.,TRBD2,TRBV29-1,CSVESAGGGYNEPFF,TGCAGCGTTGAGTCTGCGGGGGGCGGATACAATGAGCCGTTCTTC
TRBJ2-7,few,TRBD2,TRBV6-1,CASSDGLGESEQYF,TGTGCCAGCAGTGATGGACTAGGGGAATCCGAGCAGTACTTC
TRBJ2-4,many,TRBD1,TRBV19,CASSIRSGQPSDIQYF,TGTGCCAGTAGTATAAGGTCGGGACAGCCTTCGGACATTCAGTACTTC
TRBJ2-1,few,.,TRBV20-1,CSAREMDSTEYNEQFF,TGCAGTGCTAGAGAAATGGACAGTACCGAGTACAATGAGCAGTTCTTC
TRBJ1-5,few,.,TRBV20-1,CSAGRGGGVDQPQHF,TGCAGTGCCGGACGAGGCGGGGGGGTGGATCAGCCCCAGCATTTT
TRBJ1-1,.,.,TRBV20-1,CSAKSDRNTEAFF,TGCAGTGCTAAATCGGACAGGAACACTGAAGCTTTCTTT
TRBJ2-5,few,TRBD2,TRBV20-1,CSASGTSGQETQYF,TGCAGTGCTTCCGGGACTAGCGGCCAAGAGACCCAGTACTTC
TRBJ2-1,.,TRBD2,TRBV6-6,CASRSGTSGRFNEQFF,TGTGCCAGCAGATCCGGGACTAGCGGGAGATTTAATGAGCAGTTCTTC
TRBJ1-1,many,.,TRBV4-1,CASSLDRMNTEAFF,TGCGCCAGCAGCCTAGACAGGATGAACACTGAAGCTTTCTTT
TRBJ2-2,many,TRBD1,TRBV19,CANTSCTETGLYTGELFF,TGTGCCAATACGTCTTGTACTGAGACAGGGTTGTACACCGGGGAGCTGTTTTTT
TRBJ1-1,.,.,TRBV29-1,CSVEGVLAEAFF,TGCAGCGTTGAAGGGGTGTTGGCTGAAGCTTTCTTT
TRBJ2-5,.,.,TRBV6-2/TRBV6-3,CASSSDQTWGETQYF,TGTGCCAGCAGTTCCGACCAAACTTGGGGAGAGACCCAGTACTTC
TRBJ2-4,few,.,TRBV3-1,CASSQEPGLAKNIQYF,TGTGCCAGCAGCCAGGAACCGGGGCTAGCCAAAAACATTCAGTACTTC
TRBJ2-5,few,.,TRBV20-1,CSASSYGTQYF,TGCAGTGCATCTAGCTACGGGACCCAGTACTTC
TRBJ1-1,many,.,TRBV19,CASSTPGPRATEAFF,TGTGCCAGTAGTACCCCGGGTCCCCGAGCCACTGAAGCTTTCTTT
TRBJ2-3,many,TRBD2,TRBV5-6,CASSVAGGDTQYF,TGTGCCAGCAGCGTAGCGGGAGGAGATACGCAGTATTTT
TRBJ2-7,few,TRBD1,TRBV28,CASSSGTAIYEQYF,TGTGCCAGCAGTTCCGGGACAGCGATCTACGAGCAGTACTTC
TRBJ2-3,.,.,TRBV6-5,CASSDRRRSTDTQYF,TGTGCCAGCAGCGATAGGAGGCGGTCCACAGATACGCAGTATTTT
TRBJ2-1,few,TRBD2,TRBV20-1,CSALTGTSGGNEQFF,TGCAGTGCTCTTACAGGGACGAGCGGGGGCAATGAGCAGTTCTTC
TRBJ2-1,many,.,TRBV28,CASGLLGYNEQFF,TGTGCCAGCGGCCTCCTGGGCTACAATGAGCAGTTCTTC
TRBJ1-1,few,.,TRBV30,CAWSVGRAAGAFF,TGTGCCTGGAGTGTTGGGAGGGCTGCAGGAGCTTTCTTT
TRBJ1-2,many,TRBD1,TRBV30,CAWSLTRQGSGYTF,TGTGCCTGGAGTCTAACCCGACAGGGGTCTGGCTACACCTTC
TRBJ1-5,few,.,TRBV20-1,CSANIPSGQPQHF,TGCAGTGCAAACATACCCTCCGGTCAGCCCCAGCATTTT
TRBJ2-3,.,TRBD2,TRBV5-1,CASSSSSGRTDTQYF,TGCGCCAGCAGTTCCTCTAGCGGGAGGACAGATACGCAGTATTTT
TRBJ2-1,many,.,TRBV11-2,CASSLDRGREQFF,TGTGCCAGCAGCTTAGATCGCGGAAGGGAGCAGTTCTTC
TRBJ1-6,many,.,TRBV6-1,CASSTGPAYNSPLHF,TGTGCCAGCAGCACCGGGCCTGCCTATAATTCACCCCTCCACTTT
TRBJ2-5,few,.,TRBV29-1,CSVEVWVIQETQYF,TGCAGCGTTGAAGTATGGGTTATCCAAGAGACCCAGTACTTC
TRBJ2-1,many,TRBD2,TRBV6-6,CASTLAGLAGGPFYNEQFF,TGTGCCAGCACCCTGGCTGGACTAGCGGGAGGCCCCTTTTACAATGAGCAGTTCTTC
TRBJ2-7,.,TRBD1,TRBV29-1,CSVEEGTGGHEQYF,TGCAGCGTTGAGGAAGGGACAGGGGGCCACGAGCAGTACTTC
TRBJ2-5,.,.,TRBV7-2,CASSRPAKAGIQETQYF,TGTGCCAGCAGCCGCCCCGCGAAAGCGGGCATTCAAGAGACCCAGTACTTC
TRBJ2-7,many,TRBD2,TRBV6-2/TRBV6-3,CASSYGTSGSLTRGQYF,TGTGCCAGCAGTTACGGGACTAGCGGGAGCCTGACGCGGGGGCAGTACTTC
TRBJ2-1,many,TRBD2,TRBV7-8,CASRVLAGPLNEQFF,TGTGCCAGCAGGGTACTAGCGGGGCCACTTAATGAGCAGTTCTTC
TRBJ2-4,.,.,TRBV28,CASRSGGLAKNIQYF,TGTGCCAGCAGATCCGGGGGCCTAGCCAAAAACATTCAGTACTTC
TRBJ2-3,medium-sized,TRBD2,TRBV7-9,CASSLVAGGTDTQYF,TGTGCCAGCAGCTTAGTCGCGGGAGGAACAGATACGCAGTATTTT
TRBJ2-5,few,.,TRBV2,CASGSLGGAVQETQYF,TGTGCCAGCGGCTCTTTGGGGGGGGCCGTACAAGAGACCCAGTACTTC
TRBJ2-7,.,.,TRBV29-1,CSVAIVSTYEQYF,TGCAGCGTTGCAATAGTGTCCACCTACGAGCAGTACTTC
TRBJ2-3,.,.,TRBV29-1,CSVETDTQYF,TGCAGCGTTGAGACAGATACGCAGTATTTT
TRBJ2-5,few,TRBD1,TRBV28,CASRVDRAETQYF,TGTGCCAGCAGGGTGGACAGGGCAGAGACCCAGTACTTC
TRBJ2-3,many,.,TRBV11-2,CASSLGTDTQYF,TGTGCCAGCAGCTTAGGCACAGATACGCAGTATTTT
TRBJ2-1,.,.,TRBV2,CASSAAFDNEQFF,TGTGCCAGCAGTGCTGCCTTTGACAATGAGCAGTTCTTC
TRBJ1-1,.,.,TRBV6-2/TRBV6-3,CASSYGTSVNTEAFF,TGTGCCAGCAGTTACGGTACATCCGTGAACACTGAAGCTTTCTTT
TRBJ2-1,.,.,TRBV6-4,CASSDGMNEQFF,TGTGCCAGCAGTGACGGGATGAATGAGCAGTTCTTC
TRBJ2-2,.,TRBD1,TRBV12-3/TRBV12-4,CASRGQGAWTGELFF,TGTGCCAGCAGGGGGCAGGGGGCGTGGACCGGGGAGCTGTTTTTT